The entry that follows covers one T cell receptor beta chain sequence. Per the authors' pipeline: Cell counts per sample came from amplifying reference gene primers. Only in-frame clones appear in the TCRdb table, and some are missing; sequencing was by immunoSEQ multiplex PCR. The V and J calls and clone size were taken over from that table, and D and trimming were inferred from the DNA. This table holds 40,000 to 55,000 clones, 80% found once. This sample was taken from a study of blood T cell repertoires in COVID-19. Study at large: Researchers got acute and convalescent COVID-19 samples from the United States, Italy and Spain. PBMCs, B-cell-depleted T cells, or T cells were the source of the cDNA or gDNA that made up the material.

The length of the CDR3 is 17 residues. Germline lookup yields CDR1 SGHTA and CDR2 FQGNSA. Trimming cost V 1 base and J 5 bases, with 21 bases left between them. This TCR was recovered from a man in his 70s with acute or convalescent COVID-19. This chain joins TRBV7-2 and TRBJ2-7; weak D call: TRBD2 (6 bases). The specimen was peripheral blood. The CDR3 DNA reads as TGTGCCAGCAGCTTAGGACTAGGAGTTCCTCTCAGAGACGAGCAGTACTTC. Its protein is CASSLGLGVPLRDEQYF.